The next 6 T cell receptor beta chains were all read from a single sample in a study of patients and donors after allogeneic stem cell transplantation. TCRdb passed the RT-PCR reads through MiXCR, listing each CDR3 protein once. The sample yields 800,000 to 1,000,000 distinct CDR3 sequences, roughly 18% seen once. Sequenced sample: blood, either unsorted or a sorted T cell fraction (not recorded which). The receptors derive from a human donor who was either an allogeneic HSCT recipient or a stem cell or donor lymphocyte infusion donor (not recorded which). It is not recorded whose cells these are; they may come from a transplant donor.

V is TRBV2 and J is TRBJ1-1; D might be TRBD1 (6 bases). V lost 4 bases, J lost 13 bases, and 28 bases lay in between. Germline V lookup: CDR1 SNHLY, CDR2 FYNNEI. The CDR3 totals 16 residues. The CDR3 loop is CASSVRDIQGGSGGFF. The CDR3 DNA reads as TGTGCCAGCAGTGTTAGGGACATACAGGGTGGAAGCGGGGGTTTCTTT.

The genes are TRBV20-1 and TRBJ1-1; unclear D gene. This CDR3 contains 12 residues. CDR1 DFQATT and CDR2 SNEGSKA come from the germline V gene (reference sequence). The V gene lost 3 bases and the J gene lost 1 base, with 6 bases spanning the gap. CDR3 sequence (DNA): TGCAGTGCTAGTTCCCCGAACACTGAAGCTTTCTTT. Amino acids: CSASSPNTEAFF.

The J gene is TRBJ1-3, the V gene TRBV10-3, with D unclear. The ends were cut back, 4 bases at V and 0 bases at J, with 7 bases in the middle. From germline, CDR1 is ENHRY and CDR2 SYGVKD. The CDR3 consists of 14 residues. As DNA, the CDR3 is TGTGCCATCAGTGGGCAAGTCTCTGGAAACACCATATATTTT. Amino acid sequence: CAISGQVSGNTIYF.

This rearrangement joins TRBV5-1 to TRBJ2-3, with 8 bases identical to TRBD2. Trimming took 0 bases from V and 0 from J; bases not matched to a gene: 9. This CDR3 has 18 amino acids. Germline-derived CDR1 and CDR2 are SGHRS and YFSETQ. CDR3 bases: TGCGCCAGCAGCTTGGCGCGGGGGGCCACCCAAAGCACAGATACGCAGTATTTT. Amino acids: CASSLARGATQSTDTQYF.

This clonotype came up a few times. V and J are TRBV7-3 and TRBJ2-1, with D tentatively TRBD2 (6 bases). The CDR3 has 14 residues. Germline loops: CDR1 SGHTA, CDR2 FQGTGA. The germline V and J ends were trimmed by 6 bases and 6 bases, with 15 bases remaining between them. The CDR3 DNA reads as TGTGCCAGCAGATCCGGCGGGATTGGCAATGAGCAGTTCTTC. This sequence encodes CASRSGGIGNEQFF.

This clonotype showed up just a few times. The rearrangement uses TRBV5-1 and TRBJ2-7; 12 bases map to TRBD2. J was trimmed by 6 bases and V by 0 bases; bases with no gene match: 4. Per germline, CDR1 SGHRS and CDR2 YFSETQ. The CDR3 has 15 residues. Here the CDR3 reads CASSLGLAGVSEQYF. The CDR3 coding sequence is TGCGCCAGCAGCTTGGGACTAGCGGGAGTGTCCGAGCAGTACTTC.